The rows below give T cell receptor beta chains drawn from one sample of a study of blood T cells in healthy people across ages. TCRdb analysed the 5' RACE reads with MiXCR anew, one entry per CDR3 protein. There are 1.8 million or so distinct CDR3 sequences in the sample; approximately 39% occur only once, and 20% to 25% lies in the top ten. Source material: blood. The receptors stem from a human donor in good health. Each CDR3 is given with its conserved first and last residue. The order of the fields is V gene, J gene, CDR3 protein.

TRBV27	TRBJ2-3	CASSVYVSTDTQYF
TRBV7-2	TRBJ2-3	CASSPTDTQYF
TRBV9	TRBJ2-3	CARGGRSTDTQYF
TRBV29-1	TRBJ2-7	CSVELNYEQYF
TRBV4-1	TRBJ1-2	CASSQILRTANYGYTF
TRBV15	TRBJ2-4	CATSRASRGETLYF
TRBV29-1	TRBJ1-3	CSAQGDGASGNTIYF
TRBV4-3	TRBJ1-6	CASSQVGVGRGIGNSPLHF
TRBV20-1	NA	CSAYSGRGYETQYF
TRBV6-6	TRBJ2-7	CASTRTGINLQYF
TRBV12-5	TRBJ1-5	CASRTGTQNSNQPQHF
TRBV12-3/TRBV12-4	TRBJ2-2	CASSLTGGRTGELFF
TRBV27	TRBJ2-1	CASTSRGLSYNEQFF
TRBV7-3	TRBJ2-1	CVSSRGRDNEQFF
TRBV2	TRBJ2-5	CASRHRFLETQYF
TRBV7-2	TRBJ1-6	CASSLNPGQNNSPLHF
TRBV2	TRBJ2-7	CASSEAVTYEQYF
TRBV7-9	TRBJ2-1	CASSTVYGEQCF
TRBV5-6	TRBJ2-7	CASNLALSYEQYF
TRBV3-1	TRBJ1-4	CASSQVKGIYLTNEKLFF
TRBV5-1	TRBJ1-2	CASSPQGTGDGYTF
TRBV6-5	TRBJ2-3	CASSYGGGYRDTQYF
TRBV20-1	TRBJ2-1	CSAMPDSVEQFF
TRBV7-8	TRBJ2-7	CASSLEASGRLYEQYF
TRBV7-3	TRBJ2-7	CASSPRVGSIYEQYF
TRBV20-1	TRBJ2-3	CSARDYPRLQSADTQYF
TRBV4-3	TRBJ2-7	CASSQRAANSYEQYF
TRBV29-1	TRBJ1-1	CSVEGGIGDSAGMAFF
TRBV4-1	TRBJ2-3	CASSQDLGLSDWADTQYF
TRBV7-2	TRBJ2-5	CASGDTGGGETQYF
TRBV18	TRBJ1-4	CASSPRTGIDEKLFF
TRBV12-3/TRBV12-4	TRBJ1-6	CASSLDSDDDGNSPLHF
TRBV9	TRBJ2-7	CASSVGIAYEQYF
TRBV9	TRBJ1-1	CASSGGEVNTEAFF
TRBV29-1	TRBJ2-3	CSASPTTDTQYF
TRBV7-2	TRBJ2-3	CASSTSPTIAGGQYF
TRBV4-1	TRBJ1-2	CASSLLGQALYGYTF
TRBV28	NA	CASRNQGNNQPQHF
TRBV4-1	TRBJ2-3	CASGGTYTDTQYF
TRBV15	TRBJ2-7	CATSRGDSLYYEQYF
TRBV3-1	TRBJ1-6	CAGSQSGGESSPLHF
TRBV2	TRBJ2-3	CASSEGRINTQYF
TRBV28	TRBJ1-1	CASTTEFAGMNTEAFF
TRBV2	TRBJ2-7	CASSGRPYEQYF